The 23 T cell receptor beta chains below were found in one sample sequenced in a study of blood T cells in healthy people across ages. A sample-barcoded 5' primer and a J-beta primer mix were used in a second PCR of roughly 6 to 12 cycles. In TCRdb, the 5' RACE reads were re-called with MiXCR into one record per CDR3 protein. Among about 1.6 million distinct CDR3 sequences listed, roughly 30% were seen once. Material for sequencing was blood. The receptor source for this set is a woman in her twenties or thirties in good health.

The chain recombines TRBV6-6 with TRBJ2-1, with no clear D. From germline, CDR1 is MNHNY and CDR2 SVGAGI (reference sequence). This CDR3 is 13 amino acids long. The ends were cut back, 0 bases at V and 8 bases at J, with 8 bases in the middle. CDR3 bases: TGTGCCAGCAGTTACTCTCGGCTCCATGAGCAGTTCTTC. Translating gives CASSYSRLHEQFF.

This clonotype has only a few counts. V usage is TRBV7-2 and J usage is TRBJ2-1; 8 nucleotides agree with TRBD2. This CDR3 region has 14 residues. Germline lookup yields CDR1 SGHTA and CDR2 FQGNSA. V gave up 6 bases and J gave up 6 bases; unmatched junction bases: 7. The CDR3 loop is CASRPGGAINEQFF. The CDR3 nucleotides read TGTGCCAGCAGACCCGGGGGGGCCATCAATGAGCAGTTCTTC.

The chain combines TRBV5-6 with TRBJ2-1; possibly TRBD2 for D (5 bases). The CDR3 consists of 17 residues. From germline, CDR1 is SGHDT and CDR2 YYEEEE. V was clipped by 3 bases and J by 3 bases, with 19 bases between them. CDR3 in DNA: TGTGCCAGCAGCTCAATCGTGAGAGGGAGCGGCTACAATGAGCAGTTCTTC. It specifies CASSSIVRGSGYNEQFF.

Only a few counts were recorded for this clonotype. CDR3 sequence reads: CAISDPTGTGTDTQYF. For the CDR3, the DNA is TGTGCCATCAGTGACCCGACGGGGACAGGCACAGATACGCAGTATTTT. The genes are TRBV10-3 and TRBJ2-3, with 7 bases lining up with TRBD1. CDR3 size: 16 residues. The germline V gene encodes CDR1 ENHRY and CDR2 SYGVKD. V shed 3 bases, J shed 1 base, and the junction held 7 bases outside the gene matches.

The chain is built from TRBV6-1 and TRBJ2-3; D may match TRBD1 or TRBD2 (6 bases each). Trimming took 6 bases from V and 4 from J, leaving 14 bases between them. The germline CDR1 and CDR2 sequences are MNHNS and SASEGT. CDR3 length equals 14 residues. The CDR3 bases are TGTGCCAGCAGGGAAAAGGGGGACTCAGATACGCAGTATTTT. Translating gives CASREKGDSDTQYF.

This clonotype has a handful of counts. The chain combines TRBV2 with TRBJ1-4; 8 nucleotides match TRBD1. This CDR3 contains 12 residues. Germline V gene data show CDR1 as SNHLY and CDR2 as FYNNEI. The trim removed 4 bases at V and 8 bases at J, leaving 0 bases unmatched. Here the CDR3 DNA reads TGTGCCAGCAGTGGGACAGGGGAAAAACTGTTTTTT. Its translation is CASSGTGEKLFF.

This clonotype was observed many times. As DNA, the CDR3 is TGCAGCGTTGACGGCAGGGGGGCAGATACGCAGTATTTT. Translated: CSVDGRGADTQYF. The rearrangement links TRBV29-1 to TRBJ2-3, with D tentatively TRBD1 (7 bases). Germline CDR1 is SQVTM and CDR2 is ANQGSEA. Trimming removed 3 bases from V and 4 bases from J, with 11 bases in between. CDR3 length: 13 amino acids.

About this clonotype itself: Compared with germline, one end of the junction differs, possibly owing to a read error. This chain joins TRBV7-3 and TRBJ2-5; 9 nucleotides match TRBD2. This CDR3 is built from 15 residues. Germline CDR1 and CDR2: SGHTA and FQGTGA. The CDR3 DNA follows: TGTGCCAGCAGCCTAACTAGCGGGCTTGGAGAGACCCAGTACTTC. It codes for CASSLTSGLGETQYF.

This clonotype was seen at least ten times. This sequence joins TRBV29-1 and TRBJ2-5; D perhaps matches TRBD1 (5 bases). CDR3 size: 12 residues. Per germline, CDR1 SQVTM and CDR2 ANQGSEA. The ends were cut back, 4 bases at V and 0 bases at J, with 6 bases in the middle. As DNA, the CDR3 is TGCAGCGTTGGCAGGGACCAAGAGACCCAGTACTTC. It codes for CSVGRDQETQYF.

CDR3 sequence: CASSLVLAGVETQYF. In DNA form, the CDR3 reads TGTGCCAGCAGCTTAGTACTAGCGGGAGTGGAGACCCAGTACTTC. This chain connects TRBV7-9 to TRBJ2-5, with 11 bases aligning to TRBD2. The CDR3 sequence is 15 residues long. With 1 base clipped from V and 5 bases from J, the junction kept 3 bases outside the gene matches. The germline gives CDR1 SEHNR, CDR2 FQNEAQ (reference sequence).

The chain uses TRBV11-2 and TRBJ2-7; D possibly corresponds to TRBD2 (7 bases). The CDR3 length is 17 residues. Germline lookup yields CDR1 SGHAT and CDR2 FQNNGV. V shed 4 bases and J shed 2 bases, with 21 bases lying between them. The CDR3 is CASSSHRGGGVPYEQYF. The CDR3, as DNA: TGTGCCAGCAGCTCCCACCGAGGGGGGGGCGTCCCCTACGAGCAGTACTTC.

This clonotype was picked up a small number of times. This chain uses TRBV4-1 with TRBJ1-4; D unresolved. Germline CDR1 reads MGHRA; CDR2 reads YSYEKL. The CDR3 is 13 amino acids. Trimming shortened V by 3 bases and J by 5 bases, and 7 bases separated the two germline ends. This CDR3 is CASSHRRNEKLFF. CDR3 sequence (DNA): TGCGCCAGCAGCCACAGGAGAAATGAAAAACTGTTTTTT.

As to this clonotype: The germline gene is not matched at one end of the junction; a read error may be the cause. This chain joins TRBV20-1 and TRBJ2-2, with D possibly TRBD2 on 5 matching bases. The CDR3 consists of 12 residues. Looked up from germline, CDR1 is DFQATT and CDR2 is SNEGSKA (reference sequence). CDR3 DNA sequence: TGCAGTGTCAGGCGTAGAACCGGGGAGCGGTTTTTT. Amino acid sequence: CSVRRRTGERFF.

There are a few counts of this clonotype. The J gene is TRBJ2-1, the V gene TRBV20-1; TRBD2 matches at 10 bases. This CDR3 spans 16 amino acids. The germline V gene encodes CDR1 DFQATT and CDR2 SNEGSKA (reference sequence). The ends lost 0 bases at V and 8 bases at J; junction bases unmatched: 10. The CDR3 bases are TGCAGTGCTAGAGAGTCGGGGTTTAGCGGGGGGCATGAGCAGTTCTTC. This codes for CSARESGFSGGHEQFF.

This clonotype was recorded a few times. This chain links TRBV5-1 with TRBJ1-5; D is uncertain. Germline loops: CDR1 SGHRS, CDR2 YFSETQ. The CDR3 is made up of 13 amino acids. With 4 bases removed from V and 3 bases from J, the gap between germline ends came to 8 bases. Here the CDR3 reads CASSDGINQPQHF. The CDR3 nucleotides are TGCGCCAGCAGCGACGGAATCAATCAGCCCCAGCATTTT.

The chain employs TRBV7-8 and TRBJ1-4; D is ambiguous. The V end was cut by 0 bases, the J end by 0 bases, with 11 bases between. This CDR3 region has 17 residues. Germline CDR1 SGHVS, CDR2 FQNEAQ. The CDR3 reads CASSLAARVATNEKLFF. Written as DNA, the CDR3 is TGTGCCAGCAGCTTAGCGGCACGGGTAGCAACTAATGAAAAACTGTTTTTT.

This sequence joins TRBV7-2 and TRBJ1-2; 9 positions agree with TRBD1. The ends lost 5 bases at V and 6 bases at J; junction bases unmatched: 10. Germline V gene sequence: CDR1 SGHTA, CDR2 FQGNSA. The CDR3 covers 15 residues. CDR3 coding DNA: TGTGCCAGCAGCCCCCAGGGCGGGACAGGGCATGGCTACACCTTC. This codes for CASSPQGGTGHGYTF.

The rearrangement uses TRBV30 and TRBJ2-1, with D uncertain. V dropped 0 bases and J dropped 4 bases, with 16 bases sitting between them. CDR1 is GTSNPN, CDR2 SVGIG, per germline (reference sequence). The CDR3 length is 16 residues. CDR3 amino acids: CAWSVIGQHSYNEQFF. CDR3 bases: TGTGCCTGGAGTGTAATAGGGCAGCATTCATACAATGAGCAGTTCTTC.

This chain joins TRBV4-2 and TRBJ2-5; 11 bases line up with TRBD2. The germline V gene encodes CDR1 LGHNA and CDR2 YNFKEQ. V lost 3 bases, J lost 4 bases, and 7 bases stayed unmatched. This CDR3 has 16 residues. The CDR3 bases are TGTGCCAGCAGCCAGGATAGCGGGGGGGCCGGAGAGACCCAGTACTTC. Translated, it gives CASSQDSGGAGETQYF.

The V call is TRBV5-1, the J call TRBJ1-1; possible D gene TRBD1, 5 bases. Trimming took off 0 bases at V and 0 bases at J, with 9 bases between the two ends. Germline CDR1 SGHRS, CDR2 YFSETQ. The CDR3 runs 15 residues. The CDR3 nucleotides read TGCGCCAGCAGCTTGGCGTGGGGGATGAACACTGAAGCTTTCTTT. Its translation is CASSLAWGMNTEAFF.

The count of this clonotype is one. V usage is TRBV5-1 and J usage is TRBJ2-3; TRBD2 aligns across 7 bases. CDR3 size: 16 residues. Looked up from germline, CDR1 is SGHRS and CDR2 is YFSETQ. V shed 2 bases, J shed 5 bases, and the junction held 11 bases outside the gene matches. The CDR3 is CASSLAGRRIRDTQYF. The CDR3 region has the DNA TGCGCCAGCAGCTTAGCGGGACGGAGGATACGAGATACGCAGTATTTT.

The chain carries TRBV7-3 and TRBJ2-1, with TRBD2 identical over 11 bases. Trimming cost V 0 bases and J 8 bases; bases outside gene matches: 6. The germline V gene has CDR1 SGHTA and CDR2 FQGTGA. The CDR3 length is 16 residues. The chain's CDR3 is CASSLTGTSGPDEQFF. CDR3 sequence (DNA): TGTGCCAGCAGCTTAACTGGGACTAGCGGACCCGATGAGCAGTTCTTC.

A note on this clonotype: Just one base apart from a much larger clone, this may be a read error. The V gene is TRBV12-3 or TRBV12-4, the J gene TRBJ2-7; D may correspond to TRBD1 or TRBD2 (7 bases each). This CDR3 has 12 residues. The CDR3 DNA reads TGTGCCAGCAGCCAGGGGGGGCCCGAGCGGTACTTC. This gives the protein CASSQGGPERYF.